The 18 T cell receptor beta chains listed next were all sequenced from one sample in a study of shared clonotypes between healthy human individuals. TCRdb's copy holds only in-frame clones and misses some; the assay was immunoSEQ multiplex PCR. The sample lists about 2.5 million clones; 80% to 95% were seen once. Sequencing was done on a sample of naive CD4+ T cells from PBMCs. Subset here: CD45RA+ positively selected. The origin of the receptors is a man between 18 and 35 years old in good health. Some clones in this sample may be carry-over from other donors' samples.

This clone occurred once. The chain recombines TRBV27 with TRBJ2-7, with D hard to call. The V end was cut by 1 base, the J end by 2 bases, with 21 bases between. The germline V gene encodes CDR1 MNHEY and CDR2 SMNVEV (reference sequence). The CDR3 is made up of 18 amino acids. The CDR3 sequence is CASSLYIPSRARTYEQYF. CDR3 in DNA: TGTGCCAGCAGTTTATATATCCCATCCCGGGCTAGAACCTACGAGCAGTACTTC.

The chain carries TRBV7-9 and TRBJ2-1; 8 bases fit TRBD1. This CDR3 is built from 17 residues. Germline trimming cut 5 bases from V and 5 bases from J; bases unmatched to any gene: 14. CDR1 SEHNR and CDR2 FQNEAQ come from the germline V gene (reference sequence). Written as DNA, the CDR3 is TGTGCCAGCAGCAGGATACGGTGGGGACAGGCTCACAATGAGCAGTTCTTC. Protein product: CASSRIRWGQAHNEQFF.

V is TRBV7-2 and J is TRBJ1-1; tentatively, D is TRBD1 (5 bases). CDR1 is SGHTA, CDR2 FQGNSA, per germline. V was trimmed by 1 base and J by 1 base, leaving 10 bases between them. The CDR3 has 15 residues. As DNA, the CDR3 is TGTGCCAGCAGCTTAGGAGGGGTCCCGAACACTGAAGCTTTCTTT. This translates into CASSLGGVPNTEAFF.

The chain links TRBV29-1 to TRBJ2-3, with D perhaps TRBD1 or TRBD2 (5 bases each). The CDR3 consists of 14 residues. V shed 8 bases and J shed 2 bases, with 17 bases lying between them. From germline, CDR1 is SQVTM and CDR2 ANQGSEA. Written as DNA, the CDR3 is TGCAGCTCCCCCGGGGCAGGAGACACAGATACGCAGTATTTT. It encodes CSSPGAGDTDTQYF.

The rearrangement uses TRBV10-2 and TRBJ2-5; D uncertain. The CDR3 is 14 residues long. V was shortened by 9 bases and J by 4 bases, with 18 bases between the two germline ends. Germline V gene sequence: CDR1 WSHSY, CDR2 SAAADI. CDR3 DNA sequence: TGCGCCAGGGTGCGGCCCCCGAGGAGAGAGACCCAGTACTTC. Protein product: CARVRPPRRETQYF.

This chain connects TRBV19 to TRBJ2-2; 7 nucleotides align to TRBD1. V shed 6 bases and J 3 bases; nucleotides not matched to a gene: 4. The CDR3 is made up of 14 amino acids. The germline gives CDR1 LNHDA, CDR2 SQIVND (reference sequence). CDR3 amino acids: CASRRDRDTGELFF. The DNA of the CDR3 is TGTGCCAGTAGGCGAGACAGGGACACCGGGGAGCTGTTTTTT.

The chain has TRBV21-1 and TRBJ1-1. TRBV21-1 is deemed a pseudogene. The CDR3 length is 14 residues. As DNA, the CDR3 is TGTGCCAGCAGCAAAGGGGAAGGGAGGGGTGAAGCTTTCTTT. Encoded protein: CASSKGEGRGEAFF.

On this clone: Within the sample, other DNA sequences also encode this same CDR3. This chain joins TRBV6-5 and TRBJ2-3; 9 positions agree with TRBD1. This CDR3 contains 15 residues. CDR1 MNHEY and CDR2 SVGAGI come from the germline V gene. The V gene end was trimmed by 0 bases and the J gene end by 3 bases; junction bases not matched to a gene: 1. The CDR3 here is CASSYSGTGTDTQYF. CDR3 nucleotide sequence: TGTGCCAGCAGTTACTCGGGGACAGGGACAGATACGCAGTATTTT.

The chain combines TRBV4-2 with TRBJ2-7, with 10 bases matching TRBD1. CDR3 length: 16 residues. The germline V gene encodes CDR1 LGHNA and CDR2 YNFKEQ. Germline trimming cut 6 bases from V and 3 bases from J; bases unmatched to any gene: 11. This chain's CDR3 is CASRARDRGNNYEQYF. The CDR3 DNA is TGTGCCAGCAGGGCCCGGGACAGGGGAAACAACTACGAGCAGTACTTC.

Points on this clone: Other DNA sequences in the sample encode the same CDR3. The rearrangement joins TRBV18 to TRBJ2-3; D is undetermined. The CDR3 covers 14 residues. Trimming took off 0 bases at V and 6 bases at J, with 10 bases between the two ends. CDR1 is KGHSH, CDR2 LQKENI, per germline. The CDR3 region has the DNA TGTGCCAGCTCACCACCCTCAGTTGGGGATACGCAGTATTTT. It specifies CASSPPSVGDTQYF.

The chain employs TRBV6-5 and TRBJ2-1, with 9 bases aligning to TRBD2. The CDR3 is made up of 14 amino acids. The germline gives CDR1 MNHEY, CDR2 SVGAGI. The trim removed 6 bases at V and 6 bases at J, leaving 6 bases unmatched. CDR3: CASRPKTSGNEQFF. CDR3 nucleotides: TGTGCCAGCAGACCCAAGACTAGCGGCAATGAGCAGTTCTTC.

This clone showed up just a few times. The V gene is TRBV19, the J gene TRBJ1-2, with TRBD1 identical over 7 bases. The V gene's germline CDR1 is LNHDA and CDR2 SQIVND (reference sequence). The CDR3 extends over 13 amino acids. V was clipped by 4 bases and J by 6 bases; unmatched bases: 5. CDR3 loop: CASSTRQGHGYTF. The CDR3 DNA sequence: TGTGCCAGTAGTACCCGACAGGGCCATGGCTACACCTTC.

For this clone: Other DNA sequences from this sample encode an identical CDR3 as well. This rearrangement joins TRBV5-1 to TRBJ2-1; 8 bases line up with TRBD2. This CDR3 is 15 amino acids long. V lost 1 base, J lost 0 bases, and 0 bases stayed unmatched. Looked up from germline, CDR1 is SGHRS and CDR2 is YFSETQ. CDR3 amino acids: CASSLSGGSYNEQFF. Written as DNA, the CDR3 is TGCGCCAGCAGCTTGAGCGGGGGCTCCTACAATGAGCAGTTCTTC.

The chain uses TRBV28 and TRBJ2-5; D tentatively fits TRBD1 or TRBD2 (5 bases each). The germline V gene encodes CDR1 MDHEN and CDR2 SYDVKM. This CDR3 spans 15 amino acids. Trimming pared 5 bases from V and 5 bases from J, leaving 18 bases between. The DNA of the CDR3 is TGTGCCAGCAGTCGGGCTGGGGACCTCGGGGAGACCCAGTACTTC. Translated: CASSRAGDLGETQYF.

The chain joins TRBV7-9 to TRBJ2-3, with D possibly TRBD1 on 5 matching bases. This CDR3 spans 14 amino acids. V lost 5 bases, J lost 8 bases, and 17 bases lay in between. Per the germline V gene, CDR1 is SEHNR and CDR2 is FQNEAQ (reference sequence). CDR3 in DNA: TGTGCCAGCAGCCCCCAGACAGCTTTTAGTACGCAGTATTTT. Protein product: CASSPQTAFSTQYF.

The CDR3 region is CASSLDQGAPEQYF. The CDR3 bases are TGTGCCAGCAGCTTGGACCAGGGGGCTCCCGAGCAGTACTTC. The V call is TRBV5-4, the J call TRBJ2-7; 8 nucleotides line up with TRBD1. Germline CDR1 SGHNT, CDR2 YYREEE (reference sequence). The ends lost 0 bases at V and 6 bases at J; junction bases unmatched: 5. This CDR3 is 14 amino acids long.

The chain links TRBV5-1 to TRBJ2-7; the match to TRBD2 covers 8 bases. The CDR3 sequence is 15 residues long. The germline V gene has CDR1 SGHRS and CDR2 YFSETQ. V was clipped by 4 bases and J by 3 bases; unmatched bases: 9. The CDR3 protein is CASSIGTREFYEQYF. The CDR3 DNA reads TGCGCCAGCAGCATAGGGACTAGGGAGTTCTACGAGCAGTACTTC.

V usage is TRBV9 and J usage is TRBJ1-2; 7 bases align to TRBD1. Trimming at V came to 3 bases and at J to 0 bases, leaving 5 bases not matched to a gene. The germline gives CDR1 SGDLS, CDR2 YYNGEE. This CDR3 has 15 residues. CDR3 in amino acids: CASSGQGRPNYGYTF. The CDR3 DNA is TGTGCCAGCAGCGGACAGGGTAGGCCTAACTATGGCTACACCTTC.